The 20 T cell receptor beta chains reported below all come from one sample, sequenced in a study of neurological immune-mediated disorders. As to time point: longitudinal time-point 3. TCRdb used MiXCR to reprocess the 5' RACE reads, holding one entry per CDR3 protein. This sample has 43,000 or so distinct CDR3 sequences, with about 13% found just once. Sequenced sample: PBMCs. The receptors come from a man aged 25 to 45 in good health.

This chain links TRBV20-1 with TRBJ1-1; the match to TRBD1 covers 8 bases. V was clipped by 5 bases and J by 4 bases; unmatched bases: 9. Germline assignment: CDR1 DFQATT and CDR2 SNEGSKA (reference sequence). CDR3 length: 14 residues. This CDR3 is CSARQGTTSTEAFF. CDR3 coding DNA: TGCAGTGCTCGACAGGGGACAACCTCCACTGAAGCTTTCTTT.

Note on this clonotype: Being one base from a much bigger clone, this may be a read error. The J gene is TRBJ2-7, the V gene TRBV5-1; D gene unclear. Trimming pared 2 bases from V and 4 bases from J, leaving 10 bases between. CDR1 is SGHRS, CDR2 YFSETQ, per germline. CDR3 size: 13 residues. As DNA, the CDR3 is TGCGCCAGCAGCTTAGTCCAGGAATACGAGCAGTACTTC. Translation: CASSLVQEYEQYF.

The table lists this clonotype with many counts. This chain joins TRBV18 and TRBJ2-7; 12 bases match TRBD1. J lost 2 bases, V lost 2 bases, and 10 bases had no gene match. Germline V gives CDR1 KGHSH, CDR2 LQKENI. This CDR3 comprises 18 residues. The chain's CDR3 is CASSPVPGQGARPYEQYF. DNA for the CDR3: TGTGCCAGCTCACCAGTCCCGGGACAGGGGGCGCGACCCTACGAGCAGTACTTC.

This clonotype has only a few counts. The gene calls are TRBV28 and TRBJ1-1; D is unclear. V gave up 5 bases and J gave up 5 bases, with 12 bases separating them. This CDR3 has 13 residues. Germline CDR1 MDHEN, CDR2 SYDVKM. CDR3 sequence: CASSLPVWTEAFF. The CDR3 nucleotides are TGTGCCAGCAGTCTGCCCGTATGGACTGAAGCTTTCTTT.

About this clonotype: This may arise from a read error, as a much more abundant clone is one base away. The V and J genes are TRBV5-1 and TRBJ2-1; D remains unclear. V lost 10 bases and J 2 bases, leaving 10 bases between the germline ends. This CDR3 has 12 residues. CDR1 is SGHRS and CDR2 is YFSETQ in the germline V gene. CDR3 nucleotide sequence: TGCGCCCTGTGGCGACCCTACAATGAGCAGTTCTTC. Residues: CALWRPYNEQFF.

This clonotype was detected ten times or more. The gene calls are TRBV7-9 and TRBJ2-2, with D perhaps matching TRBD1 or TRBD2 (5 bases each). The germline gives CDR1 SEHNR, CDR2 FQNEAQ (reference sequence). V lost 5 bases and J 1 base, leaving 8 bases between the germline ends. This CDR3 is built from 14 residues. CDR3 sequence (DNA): TGTGCCAGCAGCAGGGACGGGAACACCGGGGAGCTGTTTTTT. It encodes CASSRDGNTGELFF.

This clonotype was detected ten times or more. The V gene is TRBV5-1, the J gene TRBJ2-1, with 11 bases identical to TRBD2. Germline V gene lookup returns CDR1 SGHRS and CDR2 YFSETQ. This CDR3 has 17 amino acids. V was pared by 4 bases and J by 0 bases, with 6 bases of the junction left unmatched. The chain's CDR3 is CASSRGLAERSYNEQFF. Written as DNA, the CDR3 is TGCGCCAGCAGCAGGGGACTAGCGGAACGCTCCTACAATGAGCAGTTCTTC.

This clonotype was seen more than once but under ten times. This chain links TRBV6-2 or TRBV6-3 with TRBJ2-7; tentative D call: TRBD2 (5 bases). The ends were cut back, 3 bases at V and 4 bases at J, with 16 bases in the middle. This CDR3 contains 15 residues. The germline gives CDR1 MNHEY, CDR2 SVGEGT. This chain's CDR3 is CASSYKGLADYEQYF. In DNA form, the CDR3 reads TGTGCCAGCAGTTATAAGGGTCTAGCTGATTACGAGCAGTACTTC.

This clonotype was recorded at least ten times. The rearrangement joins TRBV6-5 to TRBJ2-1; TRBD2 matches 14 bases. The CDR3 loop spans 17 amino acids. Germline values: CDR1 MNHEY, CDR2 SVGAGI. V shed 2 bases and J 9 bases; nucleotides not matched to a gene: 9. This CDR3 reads CASSYHPTSGRAREQFF. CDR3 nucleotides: TGTGCCAGCAGTTACCACCCGACTAGCGGGAGGGCGCGTGAGCAGTTCTTC.

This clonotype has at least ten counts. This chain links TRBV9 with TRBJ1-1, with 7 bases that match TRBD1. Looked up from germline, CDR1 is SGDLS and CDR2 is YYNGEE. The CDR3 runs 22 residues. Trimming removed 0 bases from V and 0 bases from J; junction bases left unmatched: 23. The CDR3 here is CASSVAGQGEGMPVCMNTEAFF. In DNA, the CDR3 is TGTGCCAGCAGCGTAGCCGGCCAGGGGGAAGGGATGCCAGTCTGTATGAACACTGAAGCTTTCTTT.

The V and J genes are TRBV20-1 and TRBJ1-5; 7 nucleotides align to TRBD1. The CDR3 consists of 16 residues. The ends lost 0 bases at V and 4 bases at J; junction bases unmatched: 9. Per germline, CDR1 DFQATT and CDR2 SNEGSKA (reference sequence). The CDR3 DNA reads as TGCAGTGCTAGAGATCAGGGGACAGCGTTTAATCAGCCCCAGCATTTT. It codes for CSARDQGTAFNQPQHF.

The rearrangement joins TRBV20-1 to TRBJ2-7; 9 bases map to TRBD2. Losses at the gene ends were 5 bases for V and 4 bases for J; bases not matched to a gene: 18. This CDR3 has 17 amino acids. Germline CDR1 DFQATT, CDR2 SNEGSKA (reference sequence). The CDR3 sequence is CSARQTSGWTGFYEQYF. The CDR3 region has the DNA TGCAGTGCTCGGCAGACTAGCGGTTGGACTGGGTTTTACGAGCAGTACTTC.

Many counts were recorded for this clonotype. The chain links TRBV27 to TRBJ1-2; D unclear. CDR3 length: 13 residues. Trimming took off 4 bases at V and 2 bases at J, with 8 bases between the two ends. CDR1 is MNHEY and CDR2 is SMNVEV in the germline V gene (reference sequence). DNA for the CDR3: TGTGCCAGCAGTTACGAAGCGAACTATGGCTACACCTTC. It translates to CASSYEANYGYTF.

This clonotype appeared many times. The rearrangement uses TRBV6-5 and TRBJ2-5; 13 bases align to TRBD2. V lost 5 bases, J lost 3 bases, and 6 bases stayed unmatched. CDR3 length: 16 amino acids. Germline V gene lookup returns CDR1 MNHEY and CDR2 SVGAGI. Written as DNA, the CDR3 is TGTGCCAGCAGTCGAACGGGACTAGCGGGAAAAGAGACCCAGTACTTC. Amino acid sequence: CASSRTGLAGKETQYF.

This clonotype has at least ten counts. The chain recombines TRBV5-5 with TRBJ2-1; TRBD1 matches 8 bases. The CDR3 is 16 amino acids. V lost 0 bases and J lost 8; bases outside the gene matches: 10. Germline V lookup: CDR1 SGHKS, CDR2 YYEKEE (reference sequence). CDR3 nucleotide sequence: TGTGCCAGCAGCTTGGCGGGGCAGGGGGCATGGGATGAGCAGTTCTTC. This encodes CASSLAGQGAWDEQFF.

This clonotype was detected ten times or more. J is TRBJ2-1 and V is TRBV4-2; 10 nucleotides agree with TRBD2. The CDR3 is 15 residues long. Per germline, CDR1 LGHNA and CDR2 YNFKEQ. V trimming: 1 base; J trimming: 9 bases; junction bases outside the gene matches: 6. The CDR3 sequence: CASSQVASGSSEQFF. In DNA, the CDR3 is TGTGCCAGCAGCCAAGTGGCTAGCGGGAGTAGTGAGCAGTTCTTC.

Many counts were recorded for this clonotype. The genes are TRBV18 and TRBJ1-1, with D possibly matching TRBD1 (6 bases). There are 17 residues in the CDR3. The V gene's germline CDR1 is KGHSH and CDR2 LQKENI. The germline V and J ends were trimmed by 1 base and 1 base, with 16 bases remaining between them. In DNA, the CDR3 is TGTGCCAGCTCACCACGAGTTCCGGAGACAGGGAACACTGAAGCTTTCTTT. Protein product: CASSPRVPETGNTEAFF.

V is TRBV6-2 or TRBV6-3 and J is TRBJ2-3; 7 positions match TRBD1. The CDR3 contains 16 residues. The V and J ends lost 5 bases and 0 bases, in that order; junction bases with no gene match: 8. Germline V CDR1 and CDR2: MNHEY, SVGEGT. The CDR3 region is CASSRPRDRSTDTQYF. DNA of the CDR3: TGTGCCAGCAGTAGACCCCGGGACAGAAGCACAGATACGCAGTATTTT.

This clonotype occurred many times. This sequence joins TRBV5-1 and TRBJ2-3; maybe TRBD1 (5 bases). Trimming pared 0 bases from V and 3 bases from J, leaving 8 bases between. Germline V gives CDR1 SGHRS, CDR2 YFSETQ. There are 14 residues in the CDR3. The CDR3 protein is CASSLDQGTDTQYF. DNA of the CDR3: TGCGCCAGCAGCTTGGACCAGGGAACAGATACGCAGTATTTT.

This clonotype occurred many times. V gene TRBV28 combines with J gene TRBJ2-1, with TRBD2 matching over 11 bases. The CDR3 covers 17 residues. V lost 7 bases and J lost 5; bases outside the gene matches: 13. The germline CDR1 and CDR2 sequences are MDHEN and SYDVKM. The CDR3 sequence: CASNQNPGLAAHNEQFF. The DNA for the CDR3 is TGTGCCAGCAACCAGAACCCGGGACTAGCGGCCCACAATGAGCAGTTCTTC.